These 5 T cell receptor beta chains came from one sample sequenced in a study of blood T cells in healthy people across ages. For the second PCR, which ran for about 7 to 12 cycles, a sample-barcoded 5' primer and a J-beta primer mix were used. TCRdb processed the 5' RACE reads anew with MiXCR; each CDR3 protein has one entry. The repertoire has hundreds of thousands of distinct CDR3 sequences, about 26% of them found once; the top ten carry over 3.5%. The same sample was also studied in work on T cells of mothers and their children.

The sample consisted of blood. All receptors derive from a boy younger than 10 in good health.

This clonotype has only a few counts. V and J are TRBV12-5 and TRBJ2-5, with D perhaps matching TRBD2 (6 bases). The J call is in doubt because the DNA end fits TRBJ2-7 better. Germline lookup yields CDR1 LGHNT and CDR2 FRNRAP. The CDR3 has 15 residues. CDR3 protein: CASASLLTGDGEQYF. The CDR3 DNA is TGTGCTAGTGCTTCACTGTTAACGGGAGATGGCGAGCAGTACTTC.

The rearrangement uses TRBV13 and TRBJ2-7, with 7 bases matching TRBD1. This CDR3 has 14 amino acids. Looked up from germline, CDR1 is PRHDT and CDR2 is FYEKMQ (reference sequence). V lost 8 bases to trimming and J lost 4 bases; unmatched junction nucleotides: 11. CDR3 in amino acids: CASSPPDRSYEQYF. The CDR3 nucleotides read TGTGCCAGCTCACCACCGGACAGGTCATACGAGCAGTACTTC. Filled out from reference TRBV13 and TRBJ2-7, the complete variable domain reads AAGVIQSPRHLIKEKRETATLKCYPIPRHDTVYWYQQGPGQDPQFLISFYEKMQSDKGSIPDRFSAQQFSDYHSELNMSSLELGDSALYFCASSPPDRSYEQYFGPGTRLTVT.

This clonotype turned up a few times. V and J are TRBV20-1 and TRBJ2-7; D might be TRBD1 (6 bases). Germline CDR1 and CDR2: DFQATT and SNEGSKA (reference sequence). The CDR3 spans 15 residues. The ends were cut back, 0 bases at V and 0 bases at J, with 12 bases in the middle. CDR3 DNA: TGCAGTGCTAGAGATACGGACAGTCCCTCCTACGAGCAGTACTTC. Translated, it gives CSARDTDSPSYEQYF.

This clonotype was recorded a few times. The chain couples TRBV18 to TRBJ1-5; possible D gene TRBD1, 6 bases. V was shortened by 3 bases and J by 7 bases, with 10 bases between the two germline ends. Looked up from germline, CDR1 is KGHSH and CDR2 is LQKENI. The CDR3 contains 13 residues. CDR3 DNA: TGTGCCAGCTCACCCCCAGGGGCCCAGCCCCAGCATTTT. Amino acid sequence: CASSPPGAQPQHF. Combining the CDR3 with reference TRBV18 and TRBJ1-5 gives the whole variable domain NAGVMQNPRHLVRRRGQEARLRCSPMKGHSHVYWYRQLPEEGLKFMVYLQKENIIDESGMPKERFSAEFPKEGPSILRIQQVVRGDSAAYFCASSPPGAQPQHFGDGTRLSIL.

The chain recombines TRBV9 with TRBJ2-5, with TRBD1 matching 8 bases. Unmatched junction bases numbered 7, after V lost 4 bases and J lost 2 bases. CDR1 and CDR2 from the germline V gene are SGDLS and YYNGEE. The CDR3 is made up of 15 amino acids. CDR3 protein: CASSSSGQGQETQYF. DNA of the CDR3: TGTGCCAGCAGCTCGTCAGGACAGGGACAAGAGACCCAGTACTTC. Complete variable domain (other parts from reference TRBV9 and TRBJ2-5): DSGVTQTPKHLITATGQRVTLRCSPRSGDLSVYWYQQSLDQGLQFLIQYYNGEERAKGNILERFSAQQFPDLHSELNLSSLELGDSALYFCASSSSGQGQETQYFGPGTRLLVL.